This record concerns one T cell receptor beta chain sequence. What it recognizes is unknown. 13 Jbeta primers and 60 Vbeta primers were used for the PCR. Sequencing used immunoSEQ multiplex PCR; TCRdb keeps in-frame clones, though not all of them. The profile covers about 210,000 clones, with roughly 82% appearing a single time and 6% taken by the ten largest. The source of the sample is a study of cytomegalovirus exposure and HLA in healthy donors. Overall study findings and caveats: A previous analysis found most TCR beta V segments productive roughly 87% or roughly 30% of the time. Immune exposure information comprised only CMV serostatus. A later analysis found most CMV-associated TCR beta chains apparently HLA-restricted.

Sequences were obtained from PBMCs. This sequence was found in a man aged 35 to 55 in good health and CMV-seropositive.

The CDR3 nucleotides read TGTGCCAGCAGCAAAGATGATAGCGGGAATTACAATGAGCAGTTCTTC. Its translation: CASSKDDSGNYNEQFF. The gene calls are TRBV21-1 and TRBJ2-1; the D segment call TRBD2 is taken from the table without a DNA check. TRBV21-1 is an annotated pseudogene. The CDR3 loop spans 16 amino acids.